The 10 T cell receptor beta chains reported below all come from one sample, sequenced in a study of T cell repertoires in cytomegalovirus infection. TCRdb used MiXCR to reprocess the reads, holding one entry per CDR3 protein. The sample lists about 890,000 distinct CDR3 sequences, 31% seen once, with around 15% in the top ten. Antigens of these TCRs are unknown. The sequencing used cultured CD8+ T cells from PBMCs, collected from culture after CMV antigen stimulation. The receptors originated from a human donor in good health (CMV status not recorded). Some clones in this sample may be carry-over from other donors' samples.

There are a few counts of this clonotype. V gene TRBV7-8 combines with J gene TRBJ1-5; 7 bases agree with TRBD1. With V trimmed by 7 bases and J by 6 bases, 6 bases remained unmatched. In germline, CDR1 is SGHVS, CDR2 FQNEAQ. The CDR3 has 13 amino acids. DNA for the CDR3: TGTGCCAGCAAGGGGGCTGGTGGTCAGCCCCAGCATTTT. Its protein is CASKGAGGQPQHF.

The V call is TRBV2, the J call TRBJ2-1; D is uncertain. Trimming removed 1 base at V and 6 bases at J, with 10 bases between. Germline values: CDR1 SNHLY, CDR2 FYNNEI. The CDR3 covers 14 residues. CDR3 protein: CASSEGFQFNEQFF. CDR3 nucleotides: TGTGCCAGCAGTGAAGGGTTTCAGTTCAATGAGCAGTTCTTC.

The V gene is TRBV4-2, the J gene TRBJ1-1; D gene unclear. Trimming pared 0 bases from V and 5 bases from J, leaving 16 bases between. The CDR3 is made up of 16 amino acids. The germline CDR1 and CDR2 sequences are LGHNA and YNFKEQ. This chain's CDR3 is CASSQDLGLSDTEAFF. The CDR3 nucleotides are TGTGCCAGCAGCCAAGATTTAGGTCTTTCGGATACTGAAGCTTTCTTT.

This clonotype was counted only a few times. The chain combines TRBV5-8 with TRBJ2-2; TRBD1 matches at 8 bases. The CDR3 spans 15 residues. Germline V gene data show CDR1 as SGHTS and CDR2 as YDEGEE. J gave up 2 bases and V 4 bases, and 4 bases lay outside the gene matches. In DNA, the CDR3 is TGTGCCAGCAGCCCGGACAGGGATAACACCGGGGAGCTGTTTTTT. Translation: CASSPDRDNTGELFF. Using reference TRBV5-8 and TRBJ2-2 for the parts outside the CDR3, the full variable domain is EAGVTQSPTHLIKTRGQQATLRCSPISGHTSVYWYQQALGLGLQFLLWYDEGEERNRGNFPPRFSGRQFPNYSSELNVNALELEDSALYLCASSPDRDNTGELFFGEGSRLTVL.

The chain joins TRBV27 to TRBJ2-3; D uncertain. V was cut by 0 bases and J by 6 bases, with 10 bases left in between. This CDR3 comprises 14 residues. Germline V CDR1 and CDR2: MNHEY, SMNVEV (reference sequence). The CDR3 is CASSLSNPWDTQYF. CDR3 coding DNA: TGTGCCAGCAGTTTATCTAACCCGTGGGATACGCAGTATTTT.

This clonotype was observed a handful of times. The CDR3 protein is CASSLESYSGANVLTF. In nucleotides, the CDR3 is TGCGCCAGCAGCTTGGAGAGTTACTCTGGGGCCAACGTCCTGACTTTC. This chain connects TRBV5-1 to TRBJ2-6; D remains unclear. V was trimmed by 0 bases and J by 0 bases, leaving 7 bases between them. The CDR3 runs to 16 residues. Per germline, CDR1 SGHRS and CDR2 YFSETQ.

Ten or more counts support this clonotype. The chain recombines TRBV27 with TRBJ1-2, with 7 bases identical to TRBD1. Germline CDR1 reads MNHEY; CDR2 reads SMNVEV (reference sequence). The length of the CDR3 is 15 residues. The trim removed 3 bases at V and 5 bases at J, leaving 9 bases unmatched. This chain's CDR3 is CASSFIGGAGYGYTF. DNA of the CDR3: TGTGCCAGCAGTTTTATAGGGGGCGCTGGATATGGCTACACCTTC.

J is TRBJ2-2 and V is TRBV7-4, with D uncertain. From germline, CDR1 is SGHVT and CDR2 SQSDAQ. Deletions cut 4 bases from V and 6 bases from J, with 15 bases between. This CDR3 region has 15 residues. CDR3 region: CASSSGTQVAGELFF. The CDR3 coding sequence is TGTGCCAGCAGCTCAGGTACCCAAGTTGCCGGGGAGCTGTTTTTT.

The rearrangement links TRBV12-5 to TRBJ1-5; weak D call: TRBD1 (5 bases). Deletions cut 5 bases from V and 7 bases from J, with 15 bases between. Germline loops: CDR1 LGHNT, CDR2 FRNRAP. The CDR3 is 14 amino acids. CDR3 bases: TGTGCTAGTGGTCCAGACAGCGCTTCCCAGCCCCAGCATTTT. This translates into CASGPDSASQPQHF.

This clonotype was detected a few times. This chain joins TRBV4-1 and TRBJ2-2; D unresolved. CDR1 is MGHRA and CDR2 is YSYEKL in the germline V gene. The CDR3 is 11 residues long. Trimming stripped 7 bases from V and 6 bases from J, with 6 bases between. The CDR3 sequence is CASTAAGELFF. The CDR3 DNA sequence: TGCGCCAGCACGGCAGCCGGGGAGCTGTTTTTT.